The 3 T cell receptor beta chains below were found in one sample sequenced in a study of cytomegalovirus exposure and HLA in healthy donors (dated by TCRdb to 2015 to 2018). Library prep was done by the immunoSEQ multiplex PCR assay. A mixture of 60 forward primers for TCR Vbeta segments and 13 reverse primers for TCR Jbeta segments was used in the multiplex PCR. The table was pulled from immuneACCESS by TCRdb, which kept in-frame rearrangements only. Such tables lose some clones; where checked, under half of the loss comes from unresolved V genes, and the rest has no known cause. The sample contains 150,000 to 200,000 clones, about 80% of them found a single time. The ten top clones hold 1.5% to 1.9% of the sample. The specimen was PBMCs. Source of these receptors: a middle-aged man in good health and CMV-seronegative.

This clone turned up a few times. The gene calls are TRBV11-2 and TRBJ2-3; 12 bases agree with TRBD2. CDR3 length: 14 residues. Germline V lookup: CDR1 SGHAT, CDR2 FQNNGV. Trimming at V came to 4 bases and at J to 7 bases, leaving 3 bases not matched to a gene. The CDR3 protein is CASSSTSGSHTQYF. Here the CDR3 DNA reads TGTGCCAGCAGCTCGACTAGCGGGAGTCATACGCAGTATTTT.

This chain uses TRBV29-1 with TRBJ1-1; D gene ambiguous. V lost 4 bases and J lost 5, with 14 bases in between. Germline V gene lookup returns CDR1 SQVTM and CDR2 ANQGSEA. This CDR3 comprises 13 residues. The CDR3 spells CSVAGPSGTEAFF. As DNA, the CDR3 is TGCAGCGTTGCGGGCCCGTCGGGGACTGAAGCTTTCTTT.

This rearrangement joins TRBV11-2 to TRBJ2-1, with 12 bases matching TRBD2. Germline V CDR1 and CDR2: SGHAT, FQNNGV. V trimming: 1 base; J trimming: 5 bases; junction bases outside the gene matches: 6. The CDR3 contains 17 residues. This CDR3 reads CASSLVGLAGRNNEQFF. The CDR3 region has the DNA TGTGCCAGCAGCTTAGTCGGACTAGCGGGACGCAACAATGAGCAGTTCTTC.